This T cell receptor beta chain was documented in a study of shared clonotypes between healthy human individuals. Study information: Researchers assigned three CD4 naive, three CD4 memory, two CD8 naive and one CD8 memory plate to each donor.

Sorted-subset replicate PCRs used 200 to 250 ng DNA, 25,000 to 30,000 T cell genomes. Profiled with immunoSEQ multiplex PCR; TCRdb holds only in-frame clones, not every one. The sample consists of 550,000 to 800,000 clones, over 65% of them appearing once. About this clone: Its antigen is not identified.

Looked up from germline, CDR1 is ENHRY and CDR2 is SYGVKD. Trimming removed 0 bases from V and 5 bases from J, with 13 bases in between. The CDR3 runs to 15 residues. Study-wide results and limits: Sample collection involved blood only; tissue repertoires are likely different.

The V gene is TRBV10-3, the J gene TRBJ1-1, with D unclear. This receptor was obtained from a woman in her thirties in good health. Material: memory CD4+ T cells sorted from blood. Subset defined: CD45RA-negative fraction. The DNA of the CDR3 is TGTGCCATCAGTGAGTCGGTTGGGGTTGAAACTGAAGCTTTCTTT. This codes for CAISESVGVETEAFF.